This T cell receptor (beta chain) is drawn from a study of T cell changes during pregnancy in multiple sclerosis. Between the trimmed V and J ends, which lost 3 bases and 12 bases, there was a span of 12 bases. The CDR3 loop spans 12 amino acids. Per germline, CDR1 MNHEY and CDR2 SMNVEV (reference sequence). The assay was immunoSEQ multiplex PCR, and TCRdb's table has in-frame clones only and misses some. The sample lists about 73,000 clones, over 80% seen once, with less than 3% in the top ten. The source of this sequence is a female donor in good health, enrolled as a control in a pregnancy study. The chain uses TRBV27 and TRBJ2-1, with D maybe TRBD1 (6 bases). The source material was peripheral blood, sampled in the third trimester of pregnancy. As DNA, the CDR3 is TGTGCCAGCAGTTTGTGGGGGCAGGGGCAGTTCTTC. This sequence encodes CASSLWGQGQFF.